This TCR beta chain was found in a study of T cell responses to AZD1222 COVID-19 vaccine. Points from the study as a whole: At baseline, seropositivity was found in only a handful of AZD1222 recipients.

Repertoires were generated with immunoSEQ multiplex PCR, while TCRdb's copy carries only in-frame clones and drops some. The sample carries about 130,000 clones, roughly 93% recorded once. Points on this clone: Its antigen is as yet unknown.

Germline values: CDR1 SGHNT, CDR2 YENEEA. The CDR3 covers 15 residues. Trimming left V 0 bases short and J 6 bases short, with 13 bases between. This receptor was identified in an adult who received the AZD1222 COVID-19 vaccine. Sequences were derived from peripheral blood, sampled 28 days after the second AZD1222 dose. The chain recombines TRBV11-3 with TRBJ2-3; the D gene is possibly TRBD2 (5 bases). The CDR3 loop is CASSLDSGSSDTQYF. Here the CDR3 DNA reads TGTGCCAGCAGCTTAGACTCGGGGAGTTCTGATACGCAGTATTTT.